A single sample gave rise to the 20 T cell receptor beta chains below, sequenced in a study of vaccination effects on CD4 cells after COVID-19. Scientists isolated CD4+ T cells after a roughly nine-day culture period ended. The data were produced by immunoSEQ multiplex PCR, yet TCRdb's version contains in-frame clones alone and is incomplete. The sample shows fewer than 75,000 clones, around 77% of them seen only once. Their antigens are not known. Sequenced material: CD4+ T cells from PBMCs cultured without peptide, taken before COVID-19 vaccination. All receptors come from a human donor who received a COVID-19 vaccine.

This clone was observed a handful of times. The gene calls are TRBV5-1 and TRBJ1-2; D call uncertain. CDR1 and CDR2 from the germline V gene are SGHRS and YFSETQ. The CDR3 is made up of 13 amino acids. The germline V and J ends were trimmed by 1 base and 1 base, with 5 bases remaining between them. The CDR3 here is CASSLRGNYGYTF. The CDR3, as DNA: TGCGCCAGCAGCTTGCGTGGTAACTATGGCTACACCTTC.

The chain employs TRBV7-2 and TRBJ1-1, with 7 nucleotides matching TRBD1. Germline V gives CDR1 SGHTA, CDR2 FQGNSA. This CDR3 region has 15 residues. With 5 bases clipped from V and 1 base from J, the junction kept 7 bases outside the gene matches. The CDR3 spells CASSKEGQPNTEAFF. The DNA for the CDR3 is TGTGCCAGCAGCAAAGAGGGACAGCCGAACACTGAAGCTTTCTTT.

V is TRBV27 and J is TRBJ1-6; 9 nucleotides match TRBD1. In germline, CDR1 is MNHEY, CDR2 SMNVEV (reference sequence). There are 15 residues in the CDR3. V shed 8 bases and J 9 bases; nucleotides not matched to a gene: 11. This chain's CDR3 is CASSIRGQGSSPLHF. CDR3 DNA sequence: TGTGCCAGCTCCATCCGGGGACAGGGTAGTTCACCCCTCCACTTT.

This rearrangement joins TRBV5-1 to TRBJ2-1; 9 positions match TRBD2. V lost 0 bases to trimming and J lost 7 bases; unmatched junction nucleotides: 8. Germline assignment: CDR1 SGHRS and CDR2 YFSETQ. This CDR3 has 16 residues. Written as DNA, the CDR3 is TGCGCCAGCAGCTTGGTTCCTAGCGGGAAGGGAAATGAGCAGTTCTTC. Protein: CASSLVPSGKGNEQFF.

The chain combines TRBV6-1 with TRBJ1-5; D not resolved. CDR3 length: 16 amino acids. Trimming removed 0 bases at V and 3 bases at J, with 12 bases between. CDR1 is MNHNS and CDR2 is SASEGT in the germline V gene. CDR3 in amino acids: CASSEALRASNQPQHF. The CDR3 coding sequence is TGTGCCAGCAGTGAAGCGCTTCGAGCTTCCAATCAGCCCCAGCATTTT.

Only one count was recorded for this clone. This chain joins TRBV7-8 and TRBJ2-7; TRBD1 matches at 9 bases. V shed 2 bases and J 4 bases; nucleotides not matched to a gene: 9. The CDR3 totals 16 residues. From germline, CDR1 is SGHVS and CDR2 FQNEAQ. The DNA of the CDR3 is TGTGCCAGCAGCTTATACCTTCCGACAGGGGGGTACGAGCAGTACGTC. Translation: CASSLYLPTGGYEQYV.

Only a few counts were recorded for this clone. The genes are TRBV2 and TRBJ1-1; D gene unclear. Germline lookup yields CDR1 SNHLY and CDR2 FYNNEI. V lost 5 bases and J 4 bases, leaving 11 bases between the germline ends. CDR3 size: 13 residues. Here the CDR3 DNA reads TGTGCCAGCAGTTGGGGTGGTGGCACTGAAGCTTTCTTT. Protein sequence: CASSWGGGTEAFF.

The J gene is TRBJ1-1, the V gene TRBV5-1; TRBD1 might be the D (6 bases). The germline V gene encodes CDR1 SGHRS and CDR2 YFSETQ. Trimming stripped 0 bases from V and 3 bases from J, with 9 bases between. The CDR3 is 14 amino acids. In DNA, the CDR3 is TGCGCCAGCAGCTTGGTGGGACAAGACACTGAAGCTTTCTTT. Protein sequence: CASSLVGQDTEAFF.

The rearrangement uses TRBV5-1 and TRBJ1-4; no firm D call. The CDR3 has 16 residues. The germline V and J ends were trimmed by 0 bases and 7 bases, with 16 bases remaining between them. Germline-derived CDR1 and CDR2 are SGHRS and YFSETQ. In nucleotides, the CDR3 is TGCGCCAGCAGCTTGGCGGCTCGACTAGGTGGTGAAAAACTGTTTTTT. Translated, it gives CASSLAARLGGEKLFF.

This chain joins TRBV5-1 and TRBJ2-1; 11 bases map to TRBD2. There are 14 residues in the CDR3. Germline V CDR1 and CDR2: SGHRS, YFSETQ. V lost 2 bases and J lost 10; bases outside the gene matches: 5. This chain's CDR3 is CASSFSGGAEEQFF. For the CDR3, the DNA is TGCGCCAGCAGCTTTAGCGGGGGGGCTGAGGAGCAGTTCTTC.

The rearrangement links TRBV7-2 to TRBJ1-4; D is undetermined. Germline CDR1 is SGHTA and CDR2 is FQGNSA. The CDR3 extends over 13 amino acids. Deletions cut 2 bases from V and 4 bases from J, with 5 bases between. CDR3 loop: CASSLPINEKLFF. In DNA, the CDR3 is TGTGCCAGCAGCTTACCGATTAATGAAAAACTGTTTTTT.

The chain has TRBV24-1 and TRBJ2-1, with TRBD1 matching 8 bases. J lost 7 bases, V lost 8 bases, and 6 bases had no gene match. This CDR3 has 13 amino acids. In germline, CDR1 is KGHDR, CDR2 SFDVKD. The CDR3 loop is CATNRQGNNEQFF. Here the CDR3 DNA reads TGTGCCACCAATCGACAGGGGAATAATGAGCAGTTCTTC.

This clone appeared a few times. This chain joins TRBV2 and TRBJ2-7; D might be TRBD2 (7 bases). V lost 7 bases and J 3 bases, leaving 16 bases between the germline ends. This CDR3 has 14 amino acids. Germline V gene lookup returns CDR1 SNHLY and CDR2 FYNNEI. CDR3 in DNA: TGTGCCAGCACCTTCGGGGGGCAGATCTACGAGCAGTACGTC. Its protein is CASTFGGQIYEQYV.

This chain uses TRBV6-4 with TRBJ2-7; D not resolved. The CDR3 spans 14 residues. Germline lookup yields CDR1 MRHNA and CDR2 SNTAGT. In DNA, the CDR3 is TGCAAGAACTCAGCCAGGTTCAGCTCCTACGAGCAGTACGTC. Translated: CKNSARFSSYEQYV.

The chain employs TRBV5-8 and TRBJ1-3, with 9 bases matching TRBD1. The germline V gene has CDR1 SGHTS and CDR2 YDEGEE. The ends lost 5 bases at V and 7 bases at J; junction bases unmatched: 7. The CDR3 is 14 amino acids. CDR3 sequence reads: CASRPGTGRNTIYF. The CDR3 nucleotides are TGTGCCAGCAGACCCGGGACAGGGCGGAACACCATATATTTT. Complete variable domain (other parts from reference TRBV5-8 and TRBJ1-3): EAGVTQSPTHLIKTRGQQATLRCSPISGHTSVYWYQQALGLGLQFLLWYDEGEERNRGNFPPRFSGRQFPNYSSELNVNALELEDSALYLCASRPGTGRNTIYFGEGSWLTVV.

This clone was seen just once. The genes are TRBV10-3 and TRBJ2-7, with D perhaps matching TRBD2 (5 bases). From germline, CDR1 is ENHRY and CDR2 SYGVKD. CDR3 size: 14 residues. CDR3 region: CAIRSEGFSHEQYV. CDR3 coding DNA: TGTGCCATCAGATCAGAGGGCTTCTCCCACGAGCAGTACGTC.

This chain connects TRBV7-8 to TRBJ2-7; TRBD1 matches 8 bases. Trimming took 6 bases from V and 3 from J; bases not matched to a gene: 4. CDR3 size: 13 residues. Germline CDR1 SGHVS, CDR2 FQNEAQ. The CDR3 is CASSYDRGYEQYV. CDR3 sequence (DNA): TGTGCCAGCAGTTACGACAGGGGCTACGAGCAGTACGTC.

In this sample, this clone turned up a few times. The chain couples TRBV5-1 to TRBJ2-3; 12 nucleotides match TRBD2. The germline CDR1 and CDR2 sequences are SGHRS and YFSETQ. This CDR3 is 17 amino acids long. V gave up 1 base and J gave up 7 bases; unmatched junction bases: 10. CDR3 bases: TGCGCCAGCAGCTTGACTAGCGGGGGGCCTCCCGTATATACGCAGTATTTT. Residues: CASSLTSGGPPVYTQYF. Complete variable domain (other parts from reference TRBV5-1 and TRBJ2-3): KAGVTQTPRYLIKTRGQQVTLSCSPISGHRSVSWYQQTPGQGLQFLFEYFSETQRNKGNFPGRFSGRQFSNSRSEMNVSTLELGDSALYLCASSLTSGGPPVYTQYFGPGTRLTVL.

V is TRBV5-8 and J is TRBJ2-1; 8 bases align to TRBD1. Unmatched junction bases numbered 7, after V lost 4 bases and J lost 4 bases. CDR3 length: 15 amino acids. Germline V lookup: CDR1 SGHTS, CDR2 YDEGEE. In nucleotides, the CDR3 is TGTGCCAGCAGCCTGAGGGGACAGGCTTACAATGAGCAGTTCTTC. This translates into CASSLRGQAYNEQFF.

The chain employs TRBV6-5 and TRBJ1-3; perhaps TRBD1 as D (5 bases). CDR1 is MNHEY and CDR2 is SVGAGI in the germline V gene. The CDR3 is made up of 16 amino acids. Trimming shortened V by 0 bases and J by 2 bases, and 11 bases separated the two germline ends. The CDR3 nucleotides read TGTGCCAGCAGTTACTCCGAGGGGCTGACTGGAAACACCATATATTTT. It specifies CASSYSEGLTGNTIYF.